This T cell receptor (beta chain) was profiled in a study of cytomegalovirus exposure and HLA in healthy donors. This PCR relied on a set of 60 Vbeta primers and 13 Jbeta primers. Only in-frame clones appear in the TCRdb table, and some are missing; sequencing was by immunoSEQ multiplex PCR. The sample lists roughly 190,000 clones, approximately 82% occurring once. Germline V gives CDR1 ENHRY, CDR2 SYGVKD. The CDR3 has 13 residues. Trimming removed 7 bases at V and 4 bases at J, with 14 bases between. The chain uses TRBV10-3 and TRBJ2-7; D is perhaps TRBD2 (6 bases). The sequence was obtained from a woman aged 45-65 years in good health and CMV-seropositive. The sample taken for sequencing was PBMCs. The CDR3 region is CAINTPGGYEQYF. The CDR3 nucleotides read TGTGCCATCAACACTCCTGGGGGGTACGAGCAGTACTTC.